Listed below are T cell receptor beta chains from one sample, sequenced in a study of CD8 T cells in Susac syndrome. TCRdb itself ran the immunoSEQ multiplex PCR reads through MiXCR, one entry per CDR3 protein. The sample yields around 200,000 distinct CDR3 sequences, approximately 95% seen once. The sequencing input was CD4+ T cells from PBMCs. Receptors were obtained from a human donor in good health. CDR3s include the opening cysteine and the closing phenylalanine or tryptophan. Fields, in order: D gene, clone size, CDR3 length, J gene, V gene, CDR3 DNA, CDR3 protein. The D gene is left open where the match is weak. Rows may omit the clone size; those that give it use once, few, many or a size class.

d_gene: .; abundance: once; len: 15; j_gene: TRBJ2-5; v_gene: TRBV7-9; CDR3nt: TGTGCCAGCAGTCGTTCTACAATGACGCAAGAGACCCAGTACTTC; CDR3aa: CASSRSTMTQETQYF
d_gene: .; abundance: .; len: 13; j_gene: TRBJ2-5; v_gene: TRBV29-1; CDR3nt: TGCAGCGTTGGGTATACGGCTCAAGAGACCCAGTACTTC; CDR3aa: CSVGYTAQETQYF
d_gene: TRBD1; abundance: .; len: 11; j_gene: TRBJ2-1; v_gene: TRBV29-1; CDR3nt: TGCAGCGTTGGAGGGGGCAGTGAGCAGTTCTTC; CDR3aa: CSVGGGSEQFF
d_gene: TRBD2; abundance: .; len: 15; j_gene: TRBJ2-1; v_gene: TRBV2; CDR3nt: TGTGCCAGCACTGGGGGACTAAGGACCTCGGATGAGCAGTTCTTC; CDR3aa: CASTGGLRTSDEQFF
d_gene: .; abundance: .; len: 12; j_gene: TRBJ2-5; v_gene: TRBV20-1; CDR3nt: TGCAGTGCTAGAGGCCTACAAGAGACCCAGTACTTC; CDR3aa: CSARGLQETQYF
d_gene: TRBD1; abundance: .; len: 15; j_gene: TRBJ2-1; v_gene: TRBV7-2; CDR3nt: TGTGCCAGCACTCAAGGACAGGGGAGCTACAATGAGCAGTTCTTC; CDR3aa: CASTQGQGSYNEQFF
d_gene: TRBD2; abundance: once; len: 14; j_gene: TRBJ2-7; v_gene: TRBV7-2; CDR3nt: TGTGCCAGCAGCCGGACTAGCGGGGGACACGAGCAGTACTTC; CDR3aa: CASSRTSGGHEQYF
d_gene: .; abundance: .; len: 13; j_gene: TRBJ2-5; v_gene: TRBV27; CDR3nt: TGTGCCAGCACGACAGCGGGCCAAGAGACCCAGTACTTC; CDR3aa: CASTTAGQETQYF
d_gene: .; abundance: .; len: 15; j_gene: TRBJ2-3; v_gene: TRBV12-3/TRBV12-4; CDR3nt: TGTGCCAGCAGGTTCCGTCACAGGGGCACAGATACGCAGTATTTT; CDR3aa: CASRFRHRGTDTQYF
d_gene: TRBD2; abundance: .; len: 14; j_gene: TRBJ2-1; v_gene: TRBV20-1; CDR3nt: TGCAGTGCTGGAACCGGGGGGGCCTACAATGAGCAGTTCTTC; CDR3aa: CSAGTGGAYNEQFF
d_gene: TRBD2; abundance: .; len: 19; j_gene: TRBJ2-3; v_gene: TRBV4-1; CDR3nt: TGCGCCAGCAGCCAAGGTCCTAGCGGGAGGATTGGGGCCACAGATACGCAGTATTTT; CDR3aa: CASSQGPSGRIGATDTQYF
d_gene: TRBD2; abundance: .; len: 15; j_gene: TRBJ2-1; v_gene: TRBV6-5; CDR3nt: TGTGCCAGCAGCCCTGATCAGCGGGAGGACAATGAGCAGTTCTTC; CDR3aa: CASSPDQREDNEQFF
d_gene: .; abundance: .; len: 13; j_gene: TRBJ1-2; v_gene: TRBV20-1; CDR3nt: TGCAGTGCTAGAGAGCTTGCAAACTATGGCTACACCTTC; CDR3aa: CSARELANYGYTF
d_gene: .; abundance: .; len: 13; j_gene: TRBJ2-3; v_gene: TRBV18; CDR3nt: TGTGCCAGCTCACCATCTGATGAAGATACGCAGTATTTT; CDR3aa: CASSPSDEDTQYF
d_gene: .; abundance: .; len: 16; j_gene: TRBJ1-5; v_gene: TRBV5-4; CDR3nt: TGTGCCAGCAGCTTGGGTCCGCGGAGACCCGATCAGCCCCAGCATTTT; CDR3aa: CASSLGPRRPDQPQHF
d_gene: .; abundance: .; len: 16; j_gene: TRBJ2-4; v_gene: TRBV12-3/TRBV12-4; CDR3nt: TGTGCCAGCAGTCCCGACAGGACGCTAGCCAAAAACATTCAGTACTTC; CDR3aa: CASSPDRTLAKNIQYF
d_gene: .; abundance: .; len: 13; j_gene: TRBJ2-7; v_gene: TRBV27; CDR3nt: TGTGCCAGCAAGTCCGGGCTCCCCTACGAGCAGTACTTC; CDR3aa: CASKSGLPYEQYF
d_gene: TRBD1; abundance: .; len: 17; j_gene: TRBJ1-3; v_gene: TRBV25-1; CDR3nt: TGTGCCAGCAGTGCCTTGGGACAGGGGAACTCTGGAAACACCATATATTTT; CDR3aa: CASSALGQGNSGNTIYF
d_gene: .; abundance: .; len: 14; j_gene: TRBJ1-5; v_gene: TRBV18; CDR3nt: TGTGCCAGCTCACCCGGACAGCCGGATCGGCCCCAGCATTTT; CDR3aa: CASSPGQPDRPQHF
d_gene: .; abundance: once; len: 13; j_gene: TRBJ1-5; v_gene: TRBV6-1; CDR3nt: TGTGCCAGCCTATGGGGGCAAGGTCAGCCCCAGCATTTT; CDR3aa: CASLWGQGQPQHF
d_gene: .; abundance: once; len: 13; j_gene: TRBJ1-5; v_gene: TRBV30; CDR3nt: TGTGCCTGGAGTGTTGGGGAGAGGCAGCCCCAGCATTTT; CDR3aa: CAWSVGERQPQHF
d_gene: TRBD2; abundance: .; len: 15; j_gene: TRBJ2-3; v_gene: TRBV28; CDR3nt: TGTGCCAGCAAGGCTCGGGGGGTCCGCACAGATACGCAGTATTTT; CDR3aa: CASKARGVRTDTQYF
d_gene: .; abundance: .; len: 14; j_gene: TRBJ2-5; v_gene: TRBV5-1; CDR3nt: TGCGCCAGCAGCTTGGCCGGCGCAGTTGAGACCCAGTACTTC; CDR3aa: CASSLAGAVETQYF
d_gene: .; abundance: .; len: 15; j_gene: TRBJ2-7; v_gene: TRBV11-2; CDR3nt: TGTGCCAGCAACCCCCGGACAGAGAGCTCCTACGAGCAGTACTTC; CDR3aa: CASNPRTESSYEQYF
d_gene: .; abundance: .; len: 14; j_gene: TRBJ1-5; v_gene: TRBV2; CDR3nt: TGTGCCAGCAGTGTTGGGGGTAGCAATCAGCCCCAGCATTTT; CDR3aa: CASSVGGSNQPQHF
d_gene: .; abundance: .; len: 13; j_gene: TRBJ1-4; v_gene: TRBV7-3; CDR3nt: TGTGCCAGCAGCTTAACGTACGGTGAAAAACTGTTTTTT; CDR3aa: CASSLTYGEKLFF
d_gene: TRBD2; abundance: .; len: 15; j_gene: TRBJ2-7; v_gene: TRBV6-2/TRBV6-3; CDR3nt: TGTGCCAGCAGTTCCTTAGCGGGGCCGGCCATCGAGCAGTACTTC; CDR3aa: CASSSLAGPAIEQYF
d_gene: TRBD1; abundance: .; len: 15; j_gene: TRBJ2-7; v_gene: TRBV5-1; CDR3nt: TGCGCCAGCAGCGTCGGGACAGCCAGCTCCTACGAGCAGTACTTC; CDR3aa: CASSVGTASSYEQYF
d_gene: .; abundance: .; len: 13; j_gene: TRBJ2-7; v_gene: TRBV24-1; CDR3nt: TGTGCCACCCACATCGGGGTGGGCTACGAGCAGTACTTC; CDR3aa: CATHIGVGYEQYF
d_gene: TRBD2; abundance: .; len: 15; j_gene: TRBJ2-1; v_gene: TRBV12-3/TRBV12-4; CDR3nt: TGTGCCAGCAGGTCGCGGGGGACCCTTGACAATGAGCAGTTCTTC; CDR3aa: CASRSRGTLDNEQFF
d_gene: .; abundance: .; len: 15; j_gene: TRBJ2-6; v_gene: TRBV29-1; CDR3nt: TGCAGCGTTCTACCGGGCTACTCTGGGGCCAACGTCCTGACTTTC; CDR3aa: CSVLPGYSGANVLTF
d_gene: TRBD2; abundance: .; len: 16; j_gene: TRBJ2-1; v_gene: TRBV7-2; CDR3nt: TGTGCCAGCAGCCCCAGTGCGAGCGGGGGGTACAATGAGCAGTTCTTC; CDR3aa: CASSPSASGGYNEQFF
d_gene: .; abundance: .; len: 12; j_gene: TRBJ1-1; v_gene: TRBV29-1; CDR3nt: TGCAGCGTTGCAGGACGGAACACTGAAGCTTTCTTT; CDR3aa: CSVAGRNTEAFF
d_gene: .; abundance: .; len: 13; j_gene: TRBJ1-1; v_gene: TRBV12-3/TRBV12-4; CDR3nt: TGTGCCAGCAGTTTAATGGGGCGGACTGAAGCTTTCTTT; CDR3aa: CASSLMGRTEAFF
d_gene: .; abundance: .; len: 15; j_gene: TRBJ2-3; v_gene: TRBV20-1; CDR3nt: TGCAGTGCTAGTGACGGGAGTTCGCAGGTAGATACGCAGTATTTT; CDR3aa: CSASDGSSQVDTQYF
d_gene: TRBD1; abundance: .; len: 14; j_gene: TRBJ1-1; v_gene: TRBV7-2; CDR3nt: TGTGCCAGCAGCTTAGAAAGGACAGGGACTGAAGCTTTCTTT; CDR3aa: CASSLERTGTEAFF
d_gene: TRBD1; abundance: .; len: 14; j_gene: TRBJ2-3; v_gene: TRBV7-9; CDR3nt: TGTGCCAGCAGCCTGGGACAGCACGGAGATACGCAGTATTTT; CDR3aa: CASSLGQHGDTQYF
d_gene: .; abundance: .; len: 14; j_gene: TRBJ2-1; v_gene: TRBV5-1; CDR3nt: TGCGCCAGCAGCTTGGGGTCAAGCGTGAATGAGCAGTTCTTC; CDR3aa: CASSLGSSVNEQFF
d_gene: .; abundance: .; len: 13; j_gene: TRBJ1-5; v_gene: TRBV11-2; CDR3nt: TGTGCCAGCAGCTTAGAGCACGATCAGCCCCAGCATTTT; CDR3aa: CASSLEHDQPQHF
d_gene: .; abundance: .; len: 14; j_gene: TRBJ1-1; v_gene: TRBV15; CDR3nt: TGTGCCACCAGCAGAGACAGCCAGAACACTGAAGCTTTCTTT; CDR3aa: CATSRDSQNTEAFF
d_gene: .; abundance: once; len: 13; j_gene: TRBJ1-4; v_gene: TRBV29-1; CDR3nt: TGCAGCGTTGGGGGCCTCGGGGGTGAAAAACTGTTTTTT; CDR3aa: CSVGGLGGEKLFF
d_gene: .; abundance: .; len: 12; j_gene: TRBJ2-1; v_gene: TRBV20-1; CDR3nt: TGCAGTGCTAATGACTTCGGGAATGAGCAGTTCTTC; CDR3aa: CSANDFGNEQFF